The rows below give T cell receptor beta chains drawn from one sample of a study of blood T cell repertoires in COVID-19. Using immunoSEQ multiplex PCR, the repertoire was profiled, and TCRdb retains in-frame clones only, with some absent. The sample lists 81,000 or so clones; around 86% were seen once. Sequencing was carried out using peripheral blood. The receptors were sampled from a middle-aged man with active COVID-19. The CDR3 runs from the conserved cysteine through the conserved F or W. Each record gives: J gene, V gene, clone size, CDR3 length, D gene, CDR3 DNA, CDR3 protein. The D gene is left open where the match is weak. Clone size, where shown, is once, few, many, or a class for clones that have expanded.

J: TRBJ2-3
V: TRBV30
size: once
length: 14
D: NA
DNA: TGTGCCTGGGGAAGGGGGATTTCCACAGATACGCAGTATTTT
CDR3: CAWGRGISTDTQYF

J: TRBJ2-7
V: TRBV2
size: NA
length: 15
D: TRBD2
DNA: TGTGCCAGCAGTACTAGCGGGGGAGGGACCTACGAGCAGTACTTC
CDR3: CASSTSGGGTYEQYF

J: TRBJ2-3
V: TRBV9
size: NA
length: 15
D: NA
DNA: TGTGCCAGCAGTCAAGGGGGAGGGGAGACAGATACGCAGTATTTT
CDR3: CASSQGGGETDTQYF

J: TRBJ2-7
V: TRBV28
size: NA
length: 12
D: NA
DNA: TGTGCCAGCAATCCCCCGGGCTACGAGCAGTACTTC
CDR3: CASNPPGYEQYF

J: TRBJ2-3
V: TRBV5-1
size: NA
length: 13
D: NA
DNA: TGCGCCAGCAGGGCCCAGGACACAGATACGCAGTATTTT
CDR3: CASRAQDTDTQYF

J: TRBJ2-1
V: TRBV27
size: medium-sized
length: 15
D: TRBD2
DNA: TGTGCCAGCAGTGATACTAGCGGGGGATACAATGAGCAGTTCTTC
CDR3: CASSDTSGGYNEQFF

J: TRBJ2-5
V: TRBV24-1
size: NA
length: 15
D: TRBD2
DNA: TGTGCCACCAGTGGGAGTAGCGGGGGAACGGAGACCCAGTACTTC
CDR3: CATSGSSGGTETQYF

J: TRBJ2-3
V: TRBV18
size: once
length: 16
D: TRBD2
DNA: TGTGCCAGCTCACCACCGGGAGGGCGCCGCGGGAATACGCAGTATTTT
CDR3: CASSPPGGRRGNTQYF

J: TRBJ1-1
V: TRBV19
size: NA
length: 13
D: NA
DNA: TGTGCCAGTAGCGCACAGGTGAACACTGAAGCTTTCTTT
CDR3: CASSAQVNTEAFF

J: TRBJ1-2
V: TRBV19
size: NA
length: 13
D: TRBD1
DNA: TGTGCCAGTTCGGGACAGGCCTGGTATGGCTACACCTTC
CDR3: CASSGQAWYGYTF

J: TRBJ2-1
V: TRBV7-3
size: NA
length: 15
D: NA
DNA: TGTGCCAGCAGCCACATCGGACTGAACTACAATGAGCAGTTCTTC
CDR3: CASSHIGLNYNEQFF